Shown below are 17 T cell receptor beta chains from a single sample sequenced in a study of blood T cell repertoires in COVID-19. Produced via immunoSEQ multiplex PCR; TCRdb's table is partial and in-frame only. The sample has over 200,000 clones, almost 85% seen once. Source material: peripheral blood. These receptors were obtained from a woman aged 50 to 65 with active or convalescent COVID-19.

This chain uses TRBV10-2 with TRBJ2-7, with TRBD2 matching 9 bases. The germline V gene encodes CDR1 WSHSY and CDR2 SAAADI. CDR3 size: 14 residues. V shed 8 bases and J 0 bases; nucleotides not matched to a gene: 5. CDR3 sequence (DNA): TGCGCCAGCCACCTAGCGGGAAGCTCCTACGAGCAGTACTTC. It encodes CASHLAGSSYEQYF.

Concerning this clone itself: At one boundary the junction diverges from the germline segment, which might be a read error. This chain uses TRBV24-1 with TRBJ2-5; 9 bases map to TRBD1. The germline gives CDR1 KGHDR, CDR2 SFDVKD. This CDR3 spans 15 amino acids. This CDR3 is CATSGLDRGHETQYF. In nucleotides, the CDR3 is TGTGCCACCAGTGGTTTGGACAGGGGACACGAGACCCAGTACTTC.

The J gene is TRBJ2-5, the V gene TRBV29-1; the D is unclear. The CDR3 totals 11 residues. Germline V gene data show CDR1 as SQVTM and CDR2 as ANQGSEA. With 5 bases removed from V and 5 bases from J, the gap between germline ends came to 9 bases. The CDR3 bases are TGCAGCGTTCCGGTCCGTGAGACCCAGTACTTC. It is translated as CSVPVRETQYF.

CDR3 nucleotide sequence: TGTGCCAGCAGTTACCGACAGACCTCATATAATTCACCCCTCCACTTT. Amino acid sequence: CASSYRQTSYNSPLHF. This rearrangement joins TRBV6-5 to TRBJ1-6, with TRBD1 as a possible D gene (5 bases). This CDR3 spans 16 amino acids. Trimming pared 2 bases from V and 4 bases from J, leaving 12 bases between. CDR1 and CDR2 (germline): MNHEY, SVGAGI.

This clone has only one observation. The rearrangement uses TRBV11-3 and TRBJ1-1; D unresolved. The V gene lost 0 bases and the J gene lost 4 bases, with 6 bases spanning the gap. This CDR3 is built from 13 residues. Per the germline V gene, CDR1 is SGHNT and CDR2 is YENEEA. The CDR3 loop is CASSLESSTEAFF. CDR3 sequence (DNA): TGTGCCAGCAGCTTAGAGAGTAGCACTGAAGCTTTCTTT.

This clone was detected once. The chain joins TRBV12-3 or TRBV12-4 to TRBJ2-3; no firm D call. V was clipped by 1 base and J by 1 base, with 3 bases between them. The CDR3 has 13 residues. The DNA for the CDR3 is TGTGCCAGCAGTTTAGTCGGCACAGATACGCAGTATTTT. Its translation: CASSLVGTDTQYF.

The V gene is TRBV10-3, the J gene TRBJ2-3; a weak D match, TRBD1 (6 bases). V gave up 5 bases and J gave up 3 bases, with 15 bases separating them. CDR1 is ENHRY and CDR2 is SYGVKD in the germline V gene. This CDR3 region has 15 residues. CDR3 coding DNA: TGTGCCATCAGTTTTCAGGGGCCGCCAACAGATACGCAGTATTTT. It codes for CAISFQGPPTDTQYF.

V is TRBV4-1 and J is TRBJ1-3; 9 nucleotides line up with TRBD1. With V trimmed by 5 bases and J by 2 bases, 16 bases remained unmatched. From germline, CDR1 is MGHRA and CDR2 YSYEKL. The CDR3 has 19 amino acids. The CDR3 protein is CASSANPARDRDAGNTIYF. In nucleotides, the CDR3 is TGCGCCAGCAGCGCAAATCCAGCCAGGGACAGGGATGCTGGAAACACCATATATTTT.

The chain employs TRBV6-2 or TRBV6-3 and TRBJ2-1; 12 nucleotides align to TRBD2. Germline CDR1 reads MNHEY; CDR2 reads SVGEGT. Trimming cost V 5 bases and J 6 bases; bases outside gene matches: 2. CDR3 length: 14 residues. The CDR3 DNA sequence: TGTGCCAGCAGTGAGGGACTAGCGGGCAATGAGCAGTTCTTC. This codes for CASSEGLAGNEQFF.

The chain is built from TRBV27 and TRBJ2-1; D remains ambiguous. The length of the CDR3 is 14 residues. Per the germline V gene, CDR1 is MNHEY and CDR2 is SMNVEV (reference sequence). V lost 4 bases and J lost 1, with 8 bases in between. CDR3 sequence (DNA): TGTGCCAGCAGTTCCCCCCCATCCTACAATGAGCAGTTCTTC. It encodes CASSSPPSYNEQFF.

V and J are TRBV1 and TRBJ2-3; the table assigns TRBD2, which was not confirmed against the DNA. TRBV1 counts as a pseudogene. The CDR3 has 18 residues. The CDR3 protein is CTSSQGGTSGAFTDTQYF. The CDR3 bases are TGCACCAGCAGCCAAGGGGGAACTAGCGGGGCTTTCACAGATACGCAGTATTTT.

This chain links TRBV28 with TRBJ2-2, with D tentatively TRBD1 (5 bases). Trimming removed 3 bases at V and 5 bases at J, with 10 bases between. The germline V gene has CDR1 MDHEN and CDR2 SYDVKM. The CDR3 runs 14 residues. The CDR3 DNA is TGTGCCAGCAGTTTTTCAGGGAAGACCGGGGAGCTGTTTTTT. Protein sequence: CASSFSGKTGELFF. The full variable domain, with the rest looked up from reference TRBV28 and TRBJ2-2, is DVKVTQSSRYLVKRTGEKVFLECVQDMDHENMFWYRQDPGLGLRLIYFSYDVKMKEKGDIPEGYSVSREKKERFSLILESASTNQTSMYLCASSFSGKTGELFFGEGSRLTVL.

V usage is TRBV7-9 and J usage is TRBJ2-7, with 7 bases aligning to TRBD1. The CDR3 has 14 amino acids. CDR1 SEHNR and CDR2 FQNEAQ come from the germline V gene (reference sequence). Trimming cost V 4 bases and J 0 bases; bases outside gene matches: 3. The CDR3 sequence is CASSWGTASYEQYF. CDR3 nucleotides: TGTGCCAGCAGCTGGGGGACAGCCTCCTACGAGCAGTACTTC.

CDR3 amino acids: CASRGQGADEQFF. As DNA, the CDR3 is TGTGCCAGCAGAGGACAGGGGGCGGATGAGCAGTTCTTC. The V and J genes are TRBV2 and TRBJ2-1, with TRBD1 matching 11 bases. The CDR3 is made up of 13 amino acids. Germline loops: CDR1 SNHLY, CDR2 FYNNEI. The V and J ends lost 6 bases and 8 bases, in that order; junction bases with no gene match: 3.

This clone was seen repeatedly, ten times or more. The V and J genes are TRBV2 and TRBJ1-1, with 7 positions matching TRBD1. Per the germline V gene, CDR1 is SNHLY and CDR2 is FYNNEI. The CDR3 consists of 14 residues. Losses at the gene ends were 5 bases for V and 1 base for J; bases not matched to a gene: 4. In DNA, the CDR3 is TGTGCCAGCAGTCCTTGGACAGGGAACACTGAAGCTTTCTTT. Its protein product is CASSPWTGNTEAFF. The complete variable domain, with remaining parts taken from reference TRBV2 and TRBJ1-1, reads EPEVTQTPSHQVTQMGQEVILRCVPISNHLYFYWYRQILGQKVEFLVSFYNNEISEKSEIFDDQFSVERPDGSNFTLKIRSTKLEDSAMYFCASSPWTGNTEAFFGQGTRLTVV.

V and J are TRBV5-1 and TRBJ1-2; D gene unclear. The germline gives CDR1 SGHRS, CDR2 YFSETQ. The V end was cut by 2 bases, the J end by 2 bases, with 10 bases between. The CDR3 has 14 amino acids. The CDR3 region has the DNA TGCGCCAGCAGCTTTTGGGCGGGAAACTATGGCTACACCTTC. Its protein product is CASSFWAGNYGYTF.

This chain uses TRBV7-9 with TRBJ2-7; possible D gene TRBD2, 7 bases. In germline, CDR1 is SEHNR, CDR2 FQNEAQ (reference sequence). The length of the CDR3 is 13 residues. Trimming pared 2 bases from V and 5 bases from J, leaving 10 bases between. CDR3 protein: CASSLRGADEQYV. For the CDR3, the DNA is TGTGCCAGCAGCTTACGGGGGGCCGACGAGCAGTACGTC.